This T cell receptor beta chain is drawn from a study of cytomegalovirus exposure and HLA in healthy donors. With 60 Vbeta and 13 Jbeta primers, the PCR was carried out. The repertoire was sequenced with immunoSEQ multiplex PCR; TCRdb's copy has only in-frame clones and lacks some. The sample comprises 200,000 to 250,000 clones, 83% of which are singletons, and roughly 1.3% rests with the top ten. The CDR3 loop spans 12 amino acids. This chain links TRBV21-1 with TRBJ2-7; TRBD1, as called in the table, went unchecked against the DNA. TRBV21-1 is flagged as a pseudogene. Sequenced material: PBMCs. The clonotype originates from a girl aged 10 to 17 in good health and CMV-seronegative. This CDR3 is CAGRIGGGGQYF. CDR3 nucleotide sequence: TGTGCCGGTAGAATAGGGGGCGGAGGGCAGTACTTC.